What follows is one T cell receptor beta chain and its context. V lost 1 base and J lost 6, with 7 bases in between. CDR1 and CDR2 (germline): SGHTA, FQGNSA. This CDR3 spans 12 amino acids. This record belongs to a study of CD8 T cells in Susac syndrome. CD8+ and CD4+ T cells from blood underwent TCR beta sequencing, which was carried out in a high-throughput format. Reverse transcription of about 0.5 to 1 ug RNA used random hexamers. Multiplex immunoSEQ PCR targeted 54 Vbeta and 13 Jbeta TCR beta segments. TCRdb ran MiXCR on the immunoSEQ multiplex PCR reads and lists one entry per CDR3 protein. Of over 95,000 distinct CDR3 sequences listed, about nine tenths are singletons.

Input material: CD4+ T cells from PBMCs. The receptor was isolated from a human donor in good health. The chain is built from TRBV7-2 and TRBJ2-7, with D hard to call. This CDR3 is CASSLVPGEQYF. The CDR3 coding sequence is TGTGCCAGCAGCTTAGTCCCGGGCGAGCAGTACTTC. Supplemented by reference TRBV7-2 and TRBJ2-7, the full variable domain reads GAGVSQSPSNKVTEKGKDVELRCDPISGHTALYWYRQSLGQGLEFLIYFQGNSAPDKSGLPSDRFSAERTGGSVSTLTIQRTQQEDSAVYLCASSLVPGEQYFGPGTRLTVT.